The following is a TCR beta chain sequence with its context. The sample holds many counts of this clonotype. The antigen it recognizes is unknown. Per-base quality was not reported, and no clone a single base away is much larger than it. Counted from cysteine to phenylalanine, this CDR3 has 12 amino acids. Here the CDR3 DNA is all that survives: 36 bases in frame from base 1. CDR1 is given as DFQATT and CDR2 as SNEGSKA, both from the germline V gene (reference sequence). V is clipped by 5 bases and J by 9 bases, and the sequence between their germline boundaries is 14 bases long. The sample originates from a study of CD8+CD57+ T cells in acquired aplastic anemia (dated 2018 in TCRdb). Regarding the complete study: On average, sorted CD4+ and CD8+ cells yielded 2.5 to 3.5 ug of extracted DNA, with a range of roughly 0.17 to 27.4 ug. For healthy donor samples, the average read count was around 9.8 million for CD4+ cells and 11 million to 14 million for CD8+ cells. The paper's findings and limits, for the study overall: Although 25 to 30 CD8+ CDR3 sequences were shared by patients and controls, these sequences appeared highly expressed in patients and within the immunodominant clones of patients. CD8+ Simpson's diversity did not differ significantly between patients and healthy controls (P=0.060).

The study deep-sequenced TCR repertoires of sorted CD4+ and CD8+ blood T cells from severe aplastic anemia patients and healthy subjects. Ficoll-Paque density gradient centrifugation was used to isolate peripheral blood mononuclear cells. Before DNA was extracted, CD4+ and CD8+ T cells were sorted using either FACS or magnetic beads. Profiling of TCR beta VDJ combinations and CDR3 sequences used genomic DNA as the template. An Illumina HiSeq 2000 was used for TCR repertoire sequencing. The paper's processing steps were these. Repertoire assessment relied on Simpson's diversity index, CDR3 size and DJ length profiles, and TRBV/TRBJ rearrangement plots. Whichever DNA sequence was most abundant in the deep sequencing data was defined as the immunodominant clone. CDR3 amino acid sequences were checked for sharing between subjects and were compared against published repertoires and the VDJdb database. The public sequencing data were trimmed at Q25 with fastp and processed into clonotypes with MiXCR by TCRdb, which kept only in-frame beta chains. Here each entry gathers all rows of one CDR3 protein and keeps the most common genes and DNA. TCRdb's processing, not the study's, gives the V and J calls here. Present in this sample are about 200,000 distinct CDR3 sequences, 30% to 35% of which were seen just once. In total, the top ten clones hold 0.95% to 1.3% of the sample.

The V and J segments used are TRBV20-1 and TRBJ2-1; perhaps TRBD1 is the D gene, with 6 bases matching. Sequenced: sorted CD4+, CD8+, or CD8+CD57+ T cells (not recorded which) from PBMCs. The origin of this receptor is a human donor in good health, serving as a control. The sequenced DNA: TGCAGTGCTCCTGGACAGAGATTTGAGCAGTTCTTC. Translated, it reads CSAPGQRFEQFF.